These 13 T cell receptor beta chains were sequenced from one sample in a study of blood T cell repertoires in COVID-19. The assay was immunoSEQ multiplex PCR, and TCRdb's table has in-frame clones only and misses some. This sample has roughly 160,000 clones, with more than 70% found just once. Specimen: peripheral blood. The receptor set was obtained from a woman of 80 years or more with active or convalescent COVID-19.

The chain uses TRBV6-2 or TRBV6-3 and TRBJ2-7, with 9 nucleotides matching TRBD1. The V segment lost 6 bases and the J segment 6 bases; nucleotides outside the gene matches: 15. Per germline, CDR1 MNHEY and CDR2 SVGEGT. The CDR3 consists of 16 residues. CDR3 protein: CASSRAIGQGTSEQYF. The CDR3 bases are TGTGCCAGCAGCCGAGCCATAGGACAGGGGACCTCCGAGCAGTACTTC.

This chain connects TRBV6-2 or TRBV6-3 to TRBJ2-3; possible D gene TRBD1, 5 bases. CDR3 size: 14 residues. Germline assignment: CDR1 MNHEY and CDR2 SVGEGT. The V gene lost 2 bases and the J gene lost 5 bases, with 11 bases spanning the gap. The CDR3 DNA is TGTGCCAGCAGTTACGGGGCACCATTAGATACGCAGTATTTT. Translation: CASSYGAPLDTQYF.

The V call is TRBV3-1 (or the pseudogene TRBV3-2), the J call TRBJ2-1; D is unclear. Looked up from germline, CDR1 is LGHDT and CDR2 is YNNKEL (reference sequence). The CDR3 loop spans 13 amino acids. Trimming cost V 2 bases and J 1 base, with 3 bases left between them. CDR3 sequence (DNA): TGTGCCAGCAGCCAACTTTCCTACAATGAGCAGTTCTTC. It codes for CASSQLSYNEQFF.

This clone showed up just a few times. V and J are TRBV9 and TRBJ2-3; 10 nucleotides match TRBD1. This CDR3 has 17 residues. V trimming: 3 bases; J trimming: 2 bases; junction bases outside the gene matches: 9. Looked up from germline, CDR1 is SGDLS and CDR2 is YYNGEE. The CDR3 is CASSAVDRGSSTDTQYF. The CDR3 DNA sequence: TGTGCCAGCAGCGCCGTGGACAGGGGGTCGTCCACAGATACGCAGTATTTT. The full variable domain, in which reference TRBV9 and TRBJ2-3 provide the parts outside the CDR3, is DSGVTQTPKHLITATGQRVTLRCSPRSGDLSVYWYQQSLDQGLQFLIQYYNGEERAKGNILERFSAQQFPDLHSELNLSSLELGDSALYFCASSAVDRGSSTDTQYFGPGTRLTVL.

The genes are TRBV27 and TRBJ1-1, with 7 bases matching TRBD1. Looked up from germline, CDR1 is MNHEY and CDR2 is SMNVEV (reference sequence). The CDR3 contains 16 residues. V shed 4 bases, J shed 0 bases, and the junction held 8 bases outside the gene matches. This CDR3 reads CASSSWTGSMNTEAFF. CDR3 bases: TGTGCCAGCAGTTCCTGGACAGGTAGCATGAACACTGAAGCTTTCTTT.

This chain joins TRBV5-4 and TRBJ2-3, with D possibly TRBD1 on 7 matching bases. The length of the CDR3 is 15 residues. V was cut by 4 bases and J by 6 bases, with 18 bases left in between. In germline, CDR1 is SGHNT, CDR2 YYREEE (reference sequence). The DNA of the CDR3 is TGTGCCAGCAGCGCGGGACAGTTGGAATCGGATACGCAGTATTTT. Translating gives CASSAGQLESDTQYF.

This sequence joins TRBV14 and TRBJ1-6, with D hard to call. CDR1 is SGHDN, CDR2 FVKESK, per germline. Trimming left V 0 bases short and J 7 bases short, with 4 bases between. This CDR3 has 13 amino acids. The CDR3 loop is CASSQDLNSPLHF. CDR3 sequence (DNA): TGTGCCAGCAGCCAAGACTTGAATTCACCCCTCCACTTT.

The CDR3 is CASSFSGGELFF. The CDR3 nucleotides read TGTGCCAGCAGTTTTTCGGGCGGGGAGCTGTTTTTT. The gene calls are TRBV28 and TRBJ2-2; no definite D call. Germline V lookup: CDR1 MDHEN, CDR2 SYDVKM. Trimming removed 3 bases from V and 7 bases from J, with 6 bases in between. The CDR3 is 12 amino acids.

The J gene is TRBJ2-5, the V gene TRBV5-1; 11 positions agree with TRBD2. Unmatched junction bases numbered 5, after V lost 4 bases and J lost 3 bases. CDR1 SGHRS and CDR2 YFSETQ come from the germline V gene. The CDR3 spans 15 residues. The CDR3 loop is CASSKGTSGEETQYF. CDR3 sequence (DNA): TGCGCCAGCAGCAAAGGGACTAGCGGAGAAGAGACCCAGTACTTC.

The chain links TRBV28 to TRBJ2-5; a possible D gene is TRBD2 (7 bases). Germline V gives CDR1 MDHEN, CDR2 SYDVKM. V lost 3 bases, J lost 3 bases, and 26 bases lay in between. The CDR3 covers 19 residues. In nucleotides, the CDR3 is TGTGCCAGCAGTTTTCTCCGGGGGGCTAGAGGGAAGGGCGAAGAGACCCAGTACTTC. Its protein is CASSFLRGARGKGEETQYF. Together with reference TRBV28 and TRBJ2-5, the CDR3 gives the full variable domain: DVKVTQSSRYLVKRTGEKVFLECVQDMDHENMFWYRQDPGLGLRLIYFSYDVKMKEKGDIPEGYSVSREKKERFSLILESASTNQTSMYLCASSFLRGARGKGEETQYFGPGTRLLVL.

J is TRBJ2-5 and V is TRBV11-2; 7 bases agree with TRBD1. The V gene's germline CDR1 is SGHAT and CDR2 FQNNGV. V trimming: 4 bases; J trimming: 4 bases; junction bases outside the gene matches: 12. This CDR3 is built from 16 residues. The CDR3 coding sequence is TGTGCCAGCAGCTACGTTAGATCGGGACAGCCAGAGACCCAGTACTTC. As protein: CASSYVRSGQPETQYF.

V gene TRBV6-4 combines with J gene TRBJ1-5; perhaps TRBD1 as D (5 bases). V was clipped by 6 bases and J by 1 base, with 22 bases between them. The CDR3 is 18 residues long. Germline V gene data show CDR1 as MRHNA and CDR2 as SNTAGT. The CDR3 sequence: CASRNRKEPVLSNQPQHF. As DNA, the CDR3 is TGTGCCAGCAGGAACAGGAAAGAGCCGGTATTGAGCAATCAGCCCCAGCATTTT.

The CDR3 sequence: CASSYLQGETQYF. In nucleotides, the CDR3 is TGTGCCAGCAGTTACCTGCAGGGAGAGACCCAGTACTTC. The chain employs TRBV6-5 and TRBJ2-5, with D perhaps TRBD1 (5 bases). The CDR3 is 13 amino acids. Trimming took off 2 bases at V and 4 bases at J, with 8 bases between the two ends. In germline, CDR1 is MNHEY, CDR2 SVGAGI.